These 2 T cell receptor beta chains were all obtained from the same sample, sequenced in a study of cytomegalovirus exposure and HLA in healthy donors. Primers included in the PCR were 60 Vbeta and 13 Jbeta primers. TCRdb keeps only in-frame clones here, not all; method: immunoSEQ multiplex PCR. The table lists approximately 150,000 clones, 70% to 80% of them singletons. Sequencing was carried out using PBMCs. These receptor sequences come from a man in his fifties or sixties in good health and CMV-seronegative.

As to this clone: At one of its ends the junction is not consistent with the germline gene, which may arise from a read error. The chain carries TRBV7-9 and TRBJ2-7; 7 nucleotides align to TRBD1. The length of the CDR3 is 16 residues. In germline, CDR1 is SEHNR, CDR2 FQNEAQ (reference sequence). For the CDR3, the DNA is TGTTCCAGCAGCTTAGTTACAGGGGCCGAGTCCTACGAGCAGTACTTC. It specifies CSSSLVTGAESYEQYF.

This clone has only a few counts. The V call is TRBV2, the J call TRBJ1-4, with D possibly TRBD1 on 6 matching bases. CDR1 and CDR2 from the germline V gene are SNHLY and FYNNEI. The CDR3 runs 14 residues. The germline V and J ends were trimmed by 10 bases and 1 base, with 13 bases remaining between them. The CDR3 loop reads CATGRGITNEKLFF. The CDR3 DNA is TGTGCCACCGGCAGGGGTATAACTAATGAAAAACTGTTTTTT.